This entry lists 26 T cell receptor beta chains sequenced from one sample in a study of graft-versus-host responses after intestinal transplantation (dated by TCRdb to the early 2020s). Their recognized antigens are unknown. Library creation used the immunoSEQ multiplex PCR assay. Not all clones reach the TCRdb copy of this immuneACCESS table, which keeps in-frame sequences only. Checked studies attribute under half of the gap to unresolved V genes and leave the rest unexplained. This sample holds about 120,000 clones; about 95% were observed only once. The top ten hold around 3% of the sample. The sample's time point label is to be understood as: cells obtained before transplantation from donor or recipient. The input for sequencing was unstimulated CD8+ T cells sorted from spleen or lymph node cells, taken before intestinal transplant. Receptor source: a human donor who received an intestinal transplant.

The table lists this clone with a count of one. The chain recombines TRBV6-1 with TRBJ2-7, with unresolved D. V was clipped by 4 bases and J by 4 bases, with 23 bases between them. The V gene's germline CDR1 is MNHNS and CDR2 SASEGT. The CDR3 contains 17 residues. The CDR3 protein is CASSVLADLRLTYEQYF. CDR3 DNA: TGTGCCAGCAGTGTCTTGGCGGATCTTCGACTTACTTACGAGCAGTACTTC.

The chain links TRBV9 to TRBJ2-5, with D possibly TRBD2 on 7 matching bases. Germline V gene sequence: CDR1 SGDLS, CDR2 YYNGEE. The CDR3 runs to 15 residues. Trimming took off 4 bases at V and 1 base at J, with 14 bases between the two ends. This CDR3 is CASSPEGGGQETQYF. CDR3 nucleotide sequence: TGTGCCAGCAGCCCAGAGGGGGGGGGCCAAGAGACCCAGTACTTC.

This chain connects TRBV7-6 to TRBJ2-3; D is uncertain. Germline lookup yields CDR1 SGHVS and CDR2 FNYEAQ. V lost 1 base and J lost 3, with 8 bases in between. The CDR3 contains 14 residues. The CDR3 DNA reads TGTGCCAGCAGCTTAGAGACCTTAACAGATACGCAGTATTTT. It translates to CASSLETLTDTQYF.

The rearrangement uses TRBV7-9 and TRBJ2-5; D ambiguous. The CDR3 has 13 amino acids. Germline CDR1 and CDR2: SEHNR and FQNEAQ (reference sequence). Between the trimmed V and J ends, which lost 2 bases and 5 bases, there was a span of 9 bases. CDR3 amino acids: CASSLLSSETQYF. CDR3 nucleotides: TGTGCCAGCAGCTTACTGTCTTCTGAGACCCAGTACTTC. Combining the CDR3 with reference TRBV7-9 and TRBJ2-5 gives the whole variable domain DTGVSQNPRHKITKRGQNVTFRCDPISEHNRLYWYRQTLGQGPEFLTYFQNEAQLEKSRLLSDRFSAERPKGSFSTLEIQRTEQGDSAMYLCASSLLSSETQYFGPGTRLLVL.

This chain joins TRBV9 and TRBJ2-1, with D perhaps matching TRBD2 (5 bases). Per the germline V gene, CDR1 is SGDLS and CDR2 is YYNGEE. CDR3 length equals 15 residues. Trimming removed 0 bases at V and 2 bases at J, with 9 bases between. The CDR3 nucleotides are TGTGCCAGCAGCGTAGACGGGAAAGCCTACAATGAGCAGTTCTTC. This codes for CASSVDGKAYNEQFF.

V is TRBV27 and J is TRBJ2-7; 7 nucleotides match TRBD1. CDR1 is MNHEY, CDR2 SMNVEV, per germline (reference sequence). The CDR3 runs 12 residues. The V segment lost 5 bases and the J segment 6 bases; nucleotides outside the gene matches: 4. The CDR3 protein is CASSPTGSEQYF. The CDR3 region has the DNA TGTGCCAGCAGTCCGACAGGGTCCGAGCAGTACTTC.

About this clone: One end of the junction fails to match germline, which may point to a read error. This CDR3 is also generated by other DNA sequences in the sample. CDR3 DNA sequence: TGCGCCAGCAGCGTAGCAGATAGCTTCAATGGGCAGTTCTTC. Its protein is CASSVADSFNGQFF. The rearrangement links TRBV9 to TRBJ2-1; D uncertain. CDR3 length: 14 amino acids. CDR1 is SGDLS and CDR2 is YYNGEE in the germline V gene.

The DNA for the CDR3 is TGTGCCAGCAGCGTAGAAGGGGGGGTCACTGAAGCTTTCTTT. Residues: CASSVEGGVTEAFF. The rearrangement uses TRBV9 and TRBJ1-1; tentative D call: TRBD1 (6 bases). The CDR3 has 14 residues. Germline V gives CDR1 SGDLS, CDR2 YYNGEE. V was clipped by 0 bases and J by 4 bases, with 10 bases between them.

V gene TRBV9 combines with J gene TRBJ1-1; D is possibly TRBD1 (6 bases). Germline CDR1 is SGDLS and CDR2 is YYNGEE. This CDR3 contains 14 residues. Deletions cut 5 bases from V and 1 base from J, with 12 bases between. The CDR3 reads CASSEQGTNTEAFF. CDR3 DNA sequence: TGTGCCAGCAGTGAACAGGGTACGAACACTGAAGCTTTCTTT.

A note on this clone: The junction departs from the called germline gene at one end, perhaps through a read error. The chain carries TRBV15 and TRBJ2-1, with 10 nucleotides matching TRBD2. The CDR3 covers 16 residues. The germline V gene encodes CDR1 LNHNV and CDR2 YYDKDF (reference sequence). As DNA, the CDR3 is TGTGCCACCAGCGGCTCAACTAGCGGGAACTACAATGGGCAGTTCTTC. This encodes CATSGSTSGNYNGQFF. Full variable domain (missing parts from reference TRBV15 and TRBJ2-1): DAMVIQNPRYQVTQFGKPVTLSCSQTLNHNVMYWYQQKSSQAPKLLFHYYDKDFNNEADTPDNFQSRRPNTSFCFLDIRSPGLGDTAMYLCATSGSTSGNYNGQFFGPGTRLTVL.

The gene calls are TRBV5-6 and TRBJ2-1; D remains unclear. The CDR3 is made up of 14 amino acids. The V and J ends lost 3 bases and 4 bases respectively, with 11 bases between them. Germline V CDR1 and CDR2: SGHDT, YYEEEE. CDR3 coding DNA: TGTGCCAGCAGCTCAAGTACAGATTACAATGAGCAGTTCTTC. As protein: CASSSSTDYNEQFF.

This clone was counted a single time. The chain links TRBV6-1 to TRBJ2-7, with 7 bases aligning to TRBD1. The germline V gene has CDR1 MNHNS and CDR2 SASEGT. The CDR3 has 11 residues. The V segment lost 10 bases and the J segment 3 bases; nucleotides outside the gene matches: 3. DNA for the CDR3: TGTGCCACAGACAGGGACTACGAGCAGTACTTC. This translates into CATDRDYEQYF.

J is TRBJ2-7 and V is TRBV2; 8 nucleotides match TRBD2. The CDR3 loop spans 13 amino acids. CDR1 SNHLY and CDR2 FYNNEI come from the germline V gene. The J segment lost 5 bases and the V segment lost 7 bases, leaving 7 bases of the junction unmatched. DNA of the CDR3: TGTGCCAGCATTCGGACTAGCTTAGACGAGCAGTACTTC. This translates into CASIRTSLDEQYF.

The CDR3 protein is CASSSLTTDTQYF. The CDR3 region has the DNA TGTGCCAGCAGCAGCCTAACCACAGATACGCAGTATTTT. The J gene is TRBJ2-3, the V gene TRBV9; D is undetermined. There are 13 residues in the CDR3. Germline CDR1 SGDLS, CDR2 YYNGEE. V gave up 4 bases and J gave up 2 bases, with 8 bases separating them.

The rearrangement links TRBV14 to TRBJ2-7; TRBD1 matches 9 bases. Germline V CDR1 and CDR2: SGHDN, FVKESK. CDR3 size: 17 residues. J gave up 4 bases and V 1 base, and 11 bases lay outside the gene matches. CDR3 coding DNA: TGTGCCAGCAGCCAAGGGAACGGACAGGGGCGATTATACGAGCAGTACTTC. This encodes CASSQGNGQGRLYEQYF.

V gene TRBV4-1 combines with J gene TRBJ2-7; TRBD2 matches 13 bases. V lost 8 bases, J lost 6 bases, and 7 bases stayed unmatched. CDR1 is MGHRA, CDR2 YSYEKL, per germline. This CDR3 contains 14 residues. CDR3 amino acids: CASGRLAGGGEQYF. CDR3 DNA sequence: TGCGCCAGCGGTCGACTAGCGGGAGGAGGCGAGCAGTACTTC.

The chain couples TRBV7-3 to TRBJ2-7, with D tentatively TRBD1 (5 bases). Trimming took 5 bases from V and 6 from J, leaving 17 bases between them. The CDR3 is 14 residues long. Germline V CDR1 and CDR2: SGHTA, FQGTGA. The CDR3 reads CASSRGHGSSEQYF. The CDR3 DNA follows: TGTGCCAGCAGCCGTGGACACGGGTCGTCCGAGCAGTACTTC.

The chain carries TRBV27 and TRBJ2-1, with D unresolved. The V gene's germline CDR1 is MNHEY and CDR2 SMNVEV (reference sequence). Trimming cost V 4 bases and J 3 bases, with 4 bases left between them. This CDR3 is 12 amino acids long. CDR3: CASSSVYNEQFF. Here the CDR3 DNA reads TGTGCCAGCAGTTCCGTCTACAATGAGCAGTTCTTC.

CDR3: CASSVSGLSGANVLTF. The CDR3 bases are TGTGCCAGCAGCGTATCCGGGCTATCCGGGGCCAACGTCCTGACTTTC. The chain joins TRBV9 to TRBJ2-6; D gene uncertain. In germline, CDR1 is SGDLS, CDR2 YYNGEE. The CDR3 covers 16 residues. The germline V and J ends were trimmed by 1 base and 4 bases, with 12 bases remaining between them.

The genes are TRBV6-5 and TRBJ2-7; either TRBD1 or TRBD2 may fit D (5 bases each). CDR1 is MNHEY, CDR2 SVGAGI, per germline. Trimming took off 5 bases at V and 1 base at J, with 9 bases between the two ends. The length of the CDR3 is 13 residues. The CDR3 reads CASSLGTSYEQYF. In nucleotides, the CDR3 is TGTGCCAGCAGTCTTGGGACGTCCTACGAGCAGTACTTC.

The rearrangement uses TRBV13 and TRBJ1-2, with D unclear. The CDR3 totals 14 residues. The ends were cut back, 4 bases at V and 1 base at J, with 10 bases in the middle. Germline V CDR1 and CDR2: PRHDT, FYEKMQ (reference sequence). This CDR3 is CASSSLKFNYGYTF. CDR3 DNA: TGTGCCAGCAGCTCCTTAAAGTTTAACTATGGCTACACCTTC.

The chain links TRBV4-2 to TRBJ1-2, with D unclear. The CDR3 is 15 residues long. V lost 4 bases, J lost 5 bases, and 17 bases lay in between. Germline-derived CDR1 and CDR2 are LGHNA and YNFKEQ. The CDR3 DNA reads as TGTGCCAGCAGCCCACGTAATGAGGGAGGATATGGCTACACCTTC. Protein sequence: CASSPRNEGGYGYTF.

This chain links TRBV6-1 with TRBJ1-4, with D perhaps TRBD1 (6 bases). V lost 2 bases and J 15 bases, leaving 13 bases between the germline ends. The germline V gene has CDR1 MNHNS and CDR2 SASEGT. The CDR3 is 12 amino acids. The CDR3 sequence is CASSEYTGPMFF. The CDR3 DNA sequence: TGTGCCAGCAGTGAATATACAGGGCCCATGTTTTTT.

V usage is TRBV11-2 and J usage is TRBJ2-3; 8 bases agree with TRBD1. V shed 5 bases and J 2 bases; nucleotides not matched to a gene: 12. The CDR3 has 17 amino acids. CDR1 SGHAT and CDR2 FQNNGV come from the germline V gene. CDR3: CASSVLTGTGYTDTQYF. As DNA, the CDR3 is TGTGCCAGCAGCGTTTTAACCGGGACAGGATACACAGATACGCAGTATTTT.

Only one count was recorded for this clone. CDR3 loop: CASSYGTAGNTIYF. The CDR3 DNA sequence: TGTGCCAGCAGTTATGGGACTGCTGGAAACACCATATATTTT. The chain carries TRBV6-5 and TRBJ1-3; weak D call: TRBD1 (5 bases). This CDR3 region has 14 residues. V lost 3 bases to trimming and J lost 2 bases, with 8 bases between them. Germline assignment: CDR1 MNHEY and CDR2 SVGAGI.

The CDR3 is CASTTVQRETQYF. CDR3 sequence (DNA): TGTGCCAGCACTACAGTCCAGAGAGAGACCCAGTACTTC. The V gene is TRBV2, the J gene TRBJ2-5; D unresolved. This CDR3 has 13 residues. V lost 7 bases, J lost 4 bases, and 13 bases lay in between. The germline V gene has CDR1 SNHLY and CDR2 FYNNEI.